A selection of T cell receptor beta chains follows, all from one sample in a study of T cells in narcolepsy. Sequenced by immunoSEQ multiplex PCR; TCRdb stores in-frame clones only, minus some. The table lists roughly 30,000 clones, roughly 80% of them singletons. The source material was memory (CD45RA-) CD4+ T cells from blood. These receptors all stem from a human donor in good health. Both conserved end residues are part of each CDR3. A D gene is named only where the DNA matches it firmly. Size is stated for part of the rows, as once, few or many counts, or as a class when the clone is expanded.

v_gene	j_gene	abundance	d_gene	CDR3aa	CDR3nt
TRBV12-5	TRBJ2-7	few	.	CASGSIGTARYEQYF	TGTGCTAGTGGTTCGATCGGGACGGCCCGTTACGAGCAGTACTTC
TRBV18	TRBJ1-5	.	.	CASSPGQNQPQHF	TGTGCCAGCTCACCGGGACAAAATCAGCCCCAGCATTTT
TRBV14	TRBJ1-1	.	.	CASSQGFQGLTEAFF	TGTGCCAGCAGCCAAGGTTTCCAGGGCTTGACTGAAGCTTTCTTT
TRBV5-1	TRBJ2-7	.	.	CASSFYRSAPSYEQYF	TGCGCCAGCAGCTTTTATCGCTCGGCACCCTCCTACGAGCAGTACTTC
TRBV6-6	TRBJ1-1	.	.	CASSYSSRNTEAFF	TGTGCCAGCAGTTACTCTTCCAGAAACACTGAAGCTTTCTTT
TRBV7-2	TRBJ1-1	once	.	CASSASWGSWDTEAFF	TGTGCCAGCAGCGCCTCGTGGGGATCCTGGGACACTGAAGCTTTCTTT
TRBV5-4	TRBJ2-5	.	TRBD2	CASSSPGTSGRAGETQYF	TGTGCCAGCAGCTCACCCGGGACTAGCGGGAGGGCCGGGGAGACCCAGTACTTC
TRBV7-3	TRBJ2-2	.	.	CASSLKSMGELFF	TGTGCCAGCAGCTTAAAGAGTATGGGGGAGCTGTTTTTT
TRBV19	TRBJ1-5	.	TRBD1	CASSIAGTGSYQPQHF	TGTGCCAGTAGTATAGCCGGGACAGGGTCATATCAGCCCCAGCATTTT
TRBV25-1	TRBJ2-4	.	TRBD1	CASSGGQGGGYIQYF	TGTGCCAGCAGTGGGGGACAGGGTGGTGGTTACATTCAGTACTTC
TRBV6-1	TRBJ2-3	.	.	CASREQGRSTDTQYF	TGTGCCAGCAGAGAACAGGGTAGAAGCACAGATACGCAGTATTTT
TRBV10-2	TRBJ1-5	.	.	CASSDDGINQPQHF	TGCGCCAGCAGTGATGACGGAATCAATCAGCCCCAGCATTTT
TRBV6-1	TRBJ2-7	.	.	CASRKAGAYEQYF	TGTGCCAGCAGGAAAGCAGGGGCCTACGAGCAGTACTTC
TRBV15	TRBJ2-3	.	TRBD2	CATSSALIAGGSTDTQYF	TGTGCCACCAGCAGCGCCCTCATAGCGGGAGGAAGCACAGATACGCAGTATTTT
TRBV6-6	TRBJ2-5	.	.	CASSPNQETQYF	TGTGCCAGCAGCCCTAACCAAGAGACCCAGTACTTC
TRBV19	TRBJ1-6	.	TRBD1	CASSTKRDSIYNSPLHF	TGTGCCAGTAGTACGAAGAGGGACAGCATCTATAATTCACCCCTCCACTTT
TRBV12-5	TRBJ1-1	.	.	CASGRDRYTEAFF	TGTGCTAGTGGTCGCGATAGGTACACTGAAGCTTTCTTT
TRBV29-1	TRBJ1-2	.	.	CSVADSNYGYTF	TGCAGCGTAGCGGACAGCAACTATGGCTACACCTTC
TRBV30	TRBJ2-3	.	.	CAWMDRPEAQYF	TGTGCCTGGATGGACCGCCCCGAAGCGCAGTATTTT
TRBV2	TRBJ2-2	.	.	CASKPFGEEDTGELFF	TGTGCCAGCAAACCGTTTGGGGAGGAGGACACCGGGGAGCTGTTTTTT
TRBV29-1	TRBJ2-5	.	.	CGVRSARLQETQYF	TGCGGCGTTCGCAGCGCGAGACTACAAGAGACCCAGTACTTC
TRBV18	TRBJ1-2	once	.	CASSPDRSGYTF	TGTGCCAGCTCACCAGACAGGTCGGGCTACACCTTC
TRBV7-9	TRBJ1-5	few	.	CASSQNRGQPQHF	TGTGCCAGCAGCCAGAATAGGGGCCAGCCCCAGCATTTT
TRBV6-6	TRBJ1-1	.	TRBD1	CATRDRDGGTEAFF	TGTGCCACCCGGGACAGGGACGGGGGGACTGAAGCTTTCTTT
TRBV5-1	TRBJ2-3	.	.	CASSWPGVGDTQYF	TGCGCCAGCAGCTGGCCCGGAGTCGGAGATACGCAGTATTTT
TRBV27	TRBJ2-7	.	.	CASSFNPGSNEQYF	TGTGCCAGCAGTTTTAATCCAGGGTCTAACGAGCAGTACTTC
TRBV23-1	TRBJ2-5	.	.	CAPTGQGETQYF	TGCGCCCCGACGGGGCAGGGGGAGACCCAGTACTTC
TRBV6-5	TRBJ1-5	.	TRBD1	CASSYGGQGSNQPQHF	TGTGCCAGCAGTTACGGAGGACAGGGGAGCAATCAGCCCCAGCATTTT
TRBV29-1	TRBJ1-2	.	.	CSVEAGVWTSF	TGCAGCGTTGAGGCGGGGGTATGGACGAGTTTC
TRBV29-1	TRBJ2-3	once	.	CSVETRTDSTDTQYF	TGCAGCGTTGAGACCAGGACAGACAGCACAGATACGCAGTATTTT
TRBV9	TRBJ1-2	.	TRBD1	CASSVASMATGDGYTF	TGTGCCAGCAGCGTAGCCTCCATGGCCACAGGGGATGGCTACACCTTC
TRBV10-2	TRBJ2-5	.	TRBD2	CASKESGSLETQYF	TGCGCCAGCAAAGAGAGCGGGAGCTTAGAGACCCAGTACTTC
TRBV7-3	TRBJ1-1	.	TRBD1	CASSASLTGLSTEAFF	TGTGCCAGCAGCGCCTCCTTGACAGGGCTGTCCACTGAAGCTTTCTTT
TRBV29-1	TRBJ2-1	.	TRBD2	CSVEPVEGLAGDSQIF	TGCAGCGTTGAACCCGTGGAAGGACTAGCGGGAGATTCGCAGATCTTC
TRBV5-1	TRBJ2-5	.	.	CASSLGATTGSGETQYF	TGCGCCAGCAGCTTGGGAGCAACCACAGGGTCAGGAGAGACCCAGTACTTC
TRBV2	TRBJ2-7	few	TRBD2	CASSDSGGWEQYF	TGTGCCAGCAGTGATAGCGGGGGGTGGGAGCAGTACTTC
TRBV18	TRBJ1-1	.	.	CASSPRQERSTEAFF	TGTGCCAGCTCACCCCGACAGGAGAGGAGCACTGAAGCTTTCTTT
TRBV5-1	TRBJ1-2	.	.	CASSYDRTEIYGYTF	TGCGCCAGCAGCTACGACCGAACAGAGATCTATGGCTACACCTTC
TRBV6-1	TRBJ1-5	.	TRBD1	CASSEAPGQGYQPQHF	TGTGCCAGCAGTGAAGCTCCGGGACAGGGGTATCAGCCCCAGCATTTT
TRBV11-2	TRBJ1-1	.	.	CASSLGFTNTEAFF	TGTGCCAGCAGCTTAGGGTTCACAAACACTGAAGCTTTCTTT
TRBV6-6	TRBJ1-5	.	TRBD1	CASSDAGTDNQPQHF	TGTGCCAGCAGTGATGCCGGGACAGATAATCAGCCCCAGCATTTT
TRBV7-9	TRBJ2-1	.	TRBD2	CASSLELRGSPHEQFF	TGTGCCAGCAGCTTAGAGCTCCGCGGGAGCCCCCATGAGCAGTTCTTC
TRBV5-1	TRBJ2-3	.	TRBD2	CASSLGLAADTQYF	TGCGCCAGCAGCTTGGGACTAGCGGCGGATACGCAGTATTTT
TRBV21-1	TRBJ2-1	once	.	CASSPPSTDRGAMDEQFF	TGTGCCAGCAGCCCTCCTAGTACCGACAGGGGAGCCATGGATGAGCAGTTCTTC
TRBV19	TRBJ1-4	once	TRBD1	CASSTTGGFGATNEKLFF	TGTGCCAGTAGTACGACAGGGGGCTTTGGAGCAACTAATGAAAAACTGTTTTTT
TRBV2	TRBJ2-4	few	TRBD2	CASRSGKTLAKNIQYF	TGTGCCAGCAGAAGCGGGAAAACATTAGCCAAAAACATTCAGTACTTC
TRBV11-2	TRBJ1-2	.	.	CASSLTGVKGYTF	TGTGCCAGCAGCTTAACCGGGGTGAAGGGCTACACCTTC
TRBV6-5	TRBJ1-1	.	.	CASRVTVNTEAFF	TGTGCCAGCAGGGTGACAGTGAACACTGAAGCTTTCTTT